The clone carrying this TCR beta chain was found once. These data come from a study of blood T cell repertoires in COVID-19. For the study at large: Sites in the United States, Italy and Spain provided acute and convalescent COVID-19 samples. Sources were T cells, B-cell-depleted T cells, or PBMCs; the material itself was cDNA or gDNA.

In the authors' workflow: Amplification of reference gene primers provided the estimated nucleated cell counts. Profiled with immunoSEQ multiplex PCR; TCRdb holds only in-frame clones, not every one. That table supplies the V and J calls and clone size; D and trimming were determined from the DNA. The sample gives fewer than 300,000 clones, 80% to 90% of which show up once; roughly 9.4% is in the top ten. Germline CDR1 LGHNA, CDR2 YSLEER. V was trimmed by 0 bases and J by 13 bases, leaving 23 bases between them. The CDR3 loop spans 16 amino acids. The origin of this receptor is a woman aged 45-60 years who had recovered from COVID-19. The sequencing sample was made of peripheral blood. The V gene is TRBV4-3, the J gene TRBJ2-3, with a weak D call TRBD2 (6 bases). The DNA for the CDR3 is TGCGCCAGCAGCCAAGATAGGTCAGGATGGGGAGGCGAAAAGTATTTT. Its translation: CASSQDRSGWGGEKYF.